This TCR beta chain was documented in a study of OX40 agonist ivuxolimab in advanced cancers. At the level of the study: Ivuxolimab doses were 0.01, 0.1, 0.3, 1.5, 3 or 10 mg/kg every 2 weeks. Enrolled patients in dose escalation had cancers that were hepatocellular carcinoma, melanoma, renal cell or head and neck cancer. General observations from the study: By week 6 at 0.1 to 3.0 mg/kg, blood CD4+ and CD8+ T cells had expanded clonally.

TCRdb keeps only in-frame clones here, not all; method: immunoSEQ multiplex PCR. Here the sample spans about 100,000 clones, 75% to 95% being singletons. In the case of this clone: Its antigen is undetermined.

Excluded were patients having autoimmune disease history or systemic immunosuppression. The sample consisted of CD4+ or CD8+ T cells sorted from blood, taken in a trial of the OX40 agonist ivuxolimab. The receptor comes from an adult with an advanced solid tumor such as melanoma, head and neck, liver or kidney cancer.

The chain's CDR3 is CASSLKRAGVPQETQYF. CDR3 sequence (DNA): TGTGCCAGCAGCTTAAAGCGAGCGGGAGTACCCCAAGAGACCCAGTACTTC. This sequence joins TRBV11-2 and TRBJ2-5; the match to TRBD2 covers 8 bases. Trimming removed 2 bases from V and 1 base from J; junction bases left unmatched: 9. The CDR3 covers 17 residues. Germline V gives CDR1 SGHAT, CDR2 FQNNGV.